One sample yielded the 20 T cell receptor beta chains listed below, sequenced in a study of tissue T cells after allogeneic stem cell transplantation (dated by TCRdb to between 2021 and 2024). Library creation used the immunoSEQ multiplex PCR assay. What TCRdb holds here is the immuneACCESS table cut down to in-frame rearrangements. Part of the clones is not present; checked against another copy, under half of the missing clones reflect an unresolved V gene, and the others are unexplained. For this sample there are about 48,000 clones; 65% to 85% appear just once. The ten largest clones take up approximately 0.55% of the sample. The sequencing sample was made of sorted cells pooled from one or two spleens. Receptors were obtained from a pool of C57BL/6 mice in good health.

As to this clone: Mouse names are used for the genes. Coverage ceases 1 residue before the CDR3 finishes, and the germline J gene fills in the end. The V and J genes are TRBV13-1 and TRBJ2-7, with 9 bases identical to TRBD2. The V and J ends lost 3 bases and 0 bases, in that order; junction bases with no gene match: 4. This CDR3 contains 15 residues. CDR1 is NSHNY and CDR2 is SYGAGN in the germline V gene. The CDR3: CASSGPWGGSYEQYF. The covered CDR3 bases are TGTGCCAGCAGTGGGCCCTGGGGGGGCTCCTATGAACAGTAC.

This clone was picked up one time. Gene names refer to mouse genes. CDR3 region: CASSEGGDNSPLYF. The sequenced part of the CDR3 DNA is TGTGCCAGCAGTGAGGGGGGCGATAATTCGCCCCTCTAC. The chain links TRBV13-3 to TRBJ1-6, with D perhaps matching TRBD1 (6 bases). The missing CDR3 end, 1 residue past where the read stops, is filled in from the germline J gene. TRBJ1-6 falls under the ORF class, with uncertain function. Germline CDR1 NNHDY, CDR2 SYVADS. The ends were cut back, 2 bases at V and 5 bases at J, with 8 bases in the middle. This CDR3 region has 14 residues.

As regards this clone: Gene names are the mouse ones. The CDR3 end is not reached by the read, which stops 1 residue before it; the germline J gene fills it in. The rearrangement links TRBV5 to TRBJ1-4; D remains ambiguous. V was pared by 1 base and J by 5 bases, with 8 bases between. The germline V gene has CDR1 LGHNA and CDR2 YNLKQL (reference sequence). The CDR3 loop spans 14 amino acids. This CDR3 reads CASSQVHKNERLFF. CDR3 DNA, as far as it was read: TGTGCCAGCAGCCAAGTCCACAAAAACGAAAGATTATTT.

A word on this clone: Genes and germline come from the mouse. The missing CDR3 end, 1 residue past where the read stops, is filled in from the germline J gene. This chain uses TRBV12-1 with TRBJ2-2; unclear D gene. This CDR3 has 12 residues. The germline V gene has CDR1 SGHSN and CDR2 HYEKVE. With 4 bases removed from V and 2 bases from J, the gap between germline ends came to 4 bases. CDR3 region: CASSLNTGQLYF. CDR3 DNA (partial): TGTGCCAGCTCCCTTAACACCGGGCAGCTCTAC.

As concerns this clone: The genes are named according to mouse. From the germline J gene comes the end of the CDR3, since the read stops 1 residue before it. The chain joins TRBV31 to TRBJ2-5, with D perhaps assigned TRBD1 or TRBD2 (5 bases each). This CDR3 region has 13 residues. Germline-derived CDR1 and CDR2 are GKSSPN and SITVG. V was shortened by 3 bases and J by 4 bases, with 11 bases between the two germline ends. The chain's CDR3 is CAWRTGAEDTQYF. The sequenced part of the CDR3 DNA is TGTGCCTGGAGAACCGGGGCAGAAGACACCCAGTAC.

This clone was seen a handful of times. Genes here carry mouse names. The CDR3 is cut off 1 residue early in the read; its end comes from the germline J gene. V usage is TRBV26 and J usage is TRBJ2-7; 11 nucleotides align to TRBD2. The V gene end was trimmed by 7 bases and the J gene end by 4 bases; junction bases not matched to a gene: 6. The CDR3 is 14 amino acids. Germline V gene lookup returns CDR1 KGHPV and CDR2 FQNQEV (reference sequence). The DNA read from the CDR3 is TGTGCCAGCAACCGGGACTGGGGGCCTTATGAACAGTAC. Translated, it gives CASNRDWGPYEQY. The complete CDR3 sequence is CASNRDWGPYEQYF.

Notes on this clone: Gene names are mouse gene names. The read ends 1 residue before the CDR3 terminus; that terminus is restored from the germline J gene. The V and J genes are TRBV2 and TRBJ2-1; the D call may be TRBD1 or TRBD2 (5 bases each). V gave up 0 bases and J gave up 0 bases, with 12 bases separating them. The CDR3 runs to 17 residues. Germline CDR1 LGHNA, CDR2 YSYQKL. CDR3 sequence: CASSQDGRGYNYAEQFF. The sequenced part of the CDR3 DNA is TGTGCCAGCAGCCAAGATGGGAGGGGCTATAACTATGCTGAGCAGTTC.

Details on this clone: Gene names and germline refer to mouse. The CDR3 end lies 1 residue beyond the end of the read and is filled in from the germline J gene. The chain has TRBV2 and TRBJ1-3; D remains unclear. The CDR3 runs 15 residues. Per germline, CDR1 LGHNA and CDR2 YSYQKL. V lost 0 bases and J 3 bases, leaving 9 bases between the germline ends. CDR3 loop: CASSQDLHNGNTLYF. CDR3 DNA (partial): TGTGCCAGCAGCCAAGATCTCCATAATGGAAATACGCTCTAT. Supplemented by reference TRBV2 and TRBJ1-3, the full variable domain reads DPKIIQKPKYLVAVTGSEKILICEQYLGHNAMYWYRQSAKKPLEFMFSYSYQKLMDNQTASSRFQPQSSKKNHLDLQITALKPDDSATYFCASSQDLHNGNTLYFGEGSRLIVV.

This clone was observed a handful of times. Here the gene names and germline are mouse. Coverage ceases 1 residue before the CDR3 finishes, and the germline J gene fills in the end. Other nucleotide sequences in the sample specify the same CDR3. The gene calls are TRBV12-2 and TRBJ2-7; D is possibly TRBD1 or TRBD2 (5 bases each). From germline, CDR1 is SGHLS and CDR2 HYDKME. V shed 1 base and J shed 6 bases, with 6 bases lying between them. The CDR3 has 11 amino acids. The CDR3 bases that were read are TGTGCCAGCTCTCTGGGGGTTGAACAGTAC. It translates to CASSLGVEQY. The entire CDR3 protein reads CASSLGVEQYF.

Notes on this clone: Gene names and germline match the mouse. The part of the CDR3 DNA that was read is TGTGCCAGCAGTATAGAACAGGGGGCAAGGAGGGACACCCAGTAC. It yields the protein CASSIEQGARRDTQY. The full CDR3 protein is CASSIEQGARRDTQYF. The V and J genes are TRBV19 and TRBJ2-5; TRBD1 aligns across 9 bases. The observed sequence ends 1 residue before the CDR3 terminus, with the missing tail filled in from the germline J gene. V lost 0 bases, J lost 6 bases, and 8 bases stayed unmatched. This CDR3 contains 16 residues. The V gene's germline CDR1 is FNHDT and CDR2 SITEND (reference sequence).

Remarks on this clone: Gene names and germline match the mouse. The CDR3 end falls 1 residue outside the read, so it is completed with the germline J gene. V usage is TRBV3 and J usage is TRBJ1-4, with 8 bases fitting TRBD1. CDR1 is SNHLY and CDR2 is FYNGKV in the germline V gene (reference sequence). Trimming at V came to 7 bases and at J to 4 bases, leaving 2 bases not matched to a gene. CDR3 length: 13 amino acids. CDR3 sequence reads: CASTGGGNERLFF. CDR3 bases read: TGTGCCAGCACAGGGGGCGGCAACGAAAGATTATTT.

This clone was counted a few times. Gene names and germline refer to mouse. Sequencing ends 1 residue short of the CDR3 end; the germline J gene provides the rest. The chain has TRBV5 and TRBJ2-7; TRBD2 aligns across 7 bases. This CDR3 spans 15 amino acids. V shed 1 base, J shed 0 bases, and the junction held 3 bases outside the gene matches. Germline V gene lookup returns CDR1 LGHNA and CDR2 YNLKQL (reference sequence). CDR3 protein: CASSQVLGDSYEQYF. The sequenced CDR3 bases are TGTGCCAGCAGCCAAGTTCTGGGGGACTCCTATGAACAGTAC.

To note about this clone: The genes are named according to mouse. The CDR3 end falls 1 residue outside the read, so it is completed with the germline J gene. The chain employs TRBV13-1 and TRBJ2-1; TRBD2 agrees at 7 bases. Per the germline V gene, CDR1 is NSHNY and CDR2 is SYGAGN. V was pared by 1 base and J by 1 base, with 5 bases of the junction left unmatched. The CDR3 covers 16 residues. Here the CDR3 reads CASSDRLGENYAEQFF. CDR3 DNA, as far as it was read: TGTGCCAGCAGTGATCGGCTGGGGGAGAACTATGCTGAGCAGTTC.

In the case of this clone: Mouse gene names apply. The sequence runs out 1 residue before the end of the CDR3; the remainder is reconstructed from the germline J gene. V usage is TRBV3 and J usage is TRBJ2-5, with D unresolved. Trimming removed 4 bases at V and 0 bases at J, with 8 bases between. This CDR3 region has 14 residues. The germline gives CDR1 SNHLY, CDR2 FYNGKV (reference sequence). CDR3 residues: CASSSTVNQDTQYF. The part of the CDR3 DNA that was read is TGTGCCAGCAGCTCTACAGTTAACCAAGACACCCAGTAC.

Regarding this clone: Germline and genes: mouse. The CDR3 loop is CASSQEGDYNTGQLYF. The sequenced part of the CDR3 DNA is TGTGCCAGCAGCCAAGAAGGGGACTATAACACCGGGCAGCTCTAC. This chain joins TRBV5 and TRBJ2-2, with D possibly being TRBD2 (6 bases). The sequenced fragment ends 1 residue before the CDR3 boundary, so the rest is inferred from the germline J gene. Trimming took off 0 bases at V and 2 bases at J, with 10 bases between the two ends. CDR1 LGHNA and CDR2 YNLKQL come from the germline V gene (reference sequence). This CDR3 is 16 amino acids long.

Concerning this clone: Gene names follow the mouse nomenclature. The missing CDR3 end, 1 residue past where the read stops, is filled in from the germline J gene. The rearrangement joins TRBV13-2 to TRBJ2-5; TRBD1 aligns across 9 bases. The germline gives CDR1 NNHNN, CDR2 SYGAGS (reference sequence). V trimming: 1 base; J trimming: 8 bases; junction bases outside the gene matches: 5. The CDR3 is 14 amino acids. The covered CDR3 bases are TGTGCCAGCGGTGATCAGGACAGGGGAGGCACCCAGTAC. It is translated as CASGDQDRGGTQY. The full CDR3 reads CASGDQDRGGTQYF.

This clone was recorded a few times. Gene names denote mouse genes. The observed sequence ends 1 residue before the CDR3 terminus, with the missing tail filled in from the germline J gene. The chain carries TRBV13-2 and TRBJ1-4, with D tentatively TRBD1 (6 bases). CDR1 is NNHNN, CDR2 SYGAGS, per germline (reference sequence). CDR3 length: 14 residues. V lost 2 bases to trimming and J lost 3 bases, with 8 bases between them. The covered CDR3 bases are TGTGCCAGCGGTGACAGGGGTGCCAACGAAAGATTATTT. It is translated as CASGDRGANERLF. The full-length CDR3 reads as CASGDRGANERLFF.

As concerns this clone: Mouse gene names and germline throughout. The CDR3 end is not reached by the read, which stops 1 residue before it; the germline J gene fills it in. V and J are TRBV4 and TRBJ1-4; TRBD1 is a possible D gene (5 bases). In germline, CDR1 is LGHDT, CDR2 YNNKQL (reference sequence). Trimming pared 5 bases from V and 7 bases from J, leaving 11 bases between. The CDR3 covers 13 residues. The sequenced part of the CDR3 DNA is TGTGCCAGCAGCAGGCAGGGTGGCGAAAGATTATTT. Translation: CASSRQGGERLF. The entire CDR3 sequence reads CASSRQGGERLFF.

Comment on this clone: Germline and genes: mouse. The CDR3 goes on 1 residue after the read ends, and that part is filled in from the germline J gene. The V call is TRBV26, the J call TRBJ2-5; 9 positions agree with TRBD2. Germline CDR1 and CDR2: KGHPV and FQNQEV (reference sequence). Germline trimming cut 3 bases from V and 6 bases from J; bases unmatched to any gene: 4. The CDR3 sequence is 14 residues long. CDR3 protein: CASSLAGTGDTQYF. The covered CDR3 bases are TGTGCCAGCAGTCTCGCCGGGACTGGGGACACCCAGTAC.

This clone was observed a few times. The listed genes are named as in mouse. The missing CDR3 end, 1 residue past where the read stops, is filled in from the germline J gene. The chain carries TRBV4 and TRBJ2-7; tentative D call: TRBD1 (5 bases). Per the germline V gene, CDR1 is LGHDT and CDR2 is YNNKQL (reference sequence). This CDR3 region has 11 residues. The ends were cut back, 4 bases at V and 6 bases at J, with 7 bases in the middle. This chain's CDR3 is CASSFRVEQYF. The covered CDR3 bases are TGTGCCAGCAGCTTCAGGGTTGAACAGTAC.